A selection of T cell receptor beta chains follows, all from one sample in a study of CD8+CD57+ T cells in acquired aplastic anemia. MiXCR, run by TCRdb on the reads, gives a single entry per CDR3 protein. The sample contains some 120,000 distinct CDR3 sequences, 48% of which appear only once. The sample taken for sequencing was sorted CD4+, CD8+, or CD8+CD57+ T cells (not recorded which) from PBMCs. The receptor source for this set is a human donor in good health, serving as a control. The CDR3 runs from the conserved cysteine through the conserved F or W. Each record gives: clone size, CDR3 length, V gene, D gene, J gene, CDR3 DNA, CDR3 protein. A D gene is named only where the DNA matches it firmly. The size entry is marked missing in some rows and otherwise reads once, few, many or a size class.

many	15	TRBV20-1	TRBD1	TRBJ1-6	TGCAGTGCTTCCGATCTTGGGACAGGGCGGTCACCCCTCCACTTT	CSASDLGTGRSPLHF
.	15	TRBV2	.	TRBJ1-5	TGTGCCAGCAGCTCACTAAGGGTGGGGGATCAGCCCCAGCATTTT	CASSSLRVGDQPQHF
.	18	TRBV9	.	TRBJ2-5	TGTGCCAGCAGCAGCAGCTTTCAGGTGGGGAGTCGTCGAGAGACCCAGTACTTC	CASSSSFQVGSRRETQYF
.	12	TRBV29-1	.	TRBJ1-1	TGCAGCGCCCAAGGGACGTACGCTGAAGCTTTCTTT	CSAQGTYAEAFF
many	14	TRBV18	TRBD1	TRBJ2-7	TGTGCCAGCTCACCTGGGACAGGGGGCTACGAGCAGTACTTC	CASSPGTGGYEQYF
.	14	TRBV10-3	.	TRBJ1-5	TGTGCCATCGGTACAGGGTATGGTAATCAGCCCCAGCATTTT	CAIGTGYGNQPQHF
.	14	TRBV7-8	.	TRBJ2-5	TGTGCCAGCAGCCCATTTACGGGGCAAGAGACCCAGTACTTC	CASSPFTGQETQYF
once	8	TRBV19	.	TRBJ2-7	TGTGCCAGTAGCCGGGAGTACTTC	CASSREYF
.	12	TRBV5-1	.	TRBJ2-7	TGCGCCAGCAGCCTACAGGGCGGGGAGCAGTACTTC	CASSLQGGEQYF
many	12	TRBV10-1	TRBD1	TRBJ1-2	TGCGCCAGCAGGACAGGGGAGTGTGGCTACACCTTC	CASRTGECGYTF
.	17	TRBV18	TRBD1	TRBJ1-2	TGTGCCAGCTCACCACAAAATCAGGGACAGGTCTTTTTGGGCTACACCTTC	CASSPQNQGQVFLGYTF
.	14	TRBV9	.	TRBJ1-6	TGTGCCAGCAGCTTAGGGGGGAAGGATCCACCCCTCCACTTT	CASSLGGKDPPLHF
.	15	TRBV11-2	.	TRBJ2-3	TGTGCCAGCAGCCGTAGTGGGGGGGCAGGAGATACGCAGTATTTT	CASSRSGGAGDTQYF
.	13	TRBV24-1	TRBD1	TRBJ1-2	TGTGCCACCAGTGACAGACAGGGCGATGGCTACACCTTC	CATSDRQGDGYTF
.	12	TRBV6-1	.	TRBJ1-2	TGTGCCAGCAGTGATCCAGGAGGGGGCTACACCTTC	CASSDPGGGYTF
many	16	TRBV7-3	.	TRBJ2-6	TGTGCCAGCAGCTTCTATACGTCCTCTGGGGCCAACGTCCTGACTTTC	CASSFYTSSGANVLTF
.	16	TRBV10-3	TRBD1	TRBJ1-3	TGTGCCATCAGTGCCGGGACAGGGACGTCTGGAAACACCATATATTTT	CAISAGTGTSGNTIYF
many	16	TRBV5-5	TRBD1	TRBJ1-1	TGTGCCAGCAGCTCCGGGACAGGGGGCTATGGCACTGAAGCTTTCTTT	CASSSGTGGYGTEAFF
.	16	TRBV11-3	TRBD2	TRBJ2-5	TGTGCCAGCAGCCTTAGCGGGGGGGCCGGTGAAGAGACCCAGTACTTC	CASSLSGGAGEETQYF
many	15	TRBV10-3	.	TRBJ1-2	TGTGCCATCAGTGCCGGGGTGGCAGCTAACTATGGCTACACCTTC	CAISAGVAANYGYTF